A selection of T cell receptor beta chains follows, all from one sample in a study of CD8 T cells in ankylosing spondylitis. TCRdb called the 5' RACE reads again in MiXCR, with one record for every CDR3 protein. The sample holds over 450,000 distinct CDR3 sequences, roughly 13% seen once. Sample: blood, either unsorted or a sorted T cell fraction (not recorded which). The receptors were gathered from a male donor with ankylosing spondylitis. CDR3s include the opening cysteine and the closing phenylalanine or tryptophan. A D gene is named only where the DNA matches it firmly. The size entry is marked missing in some rows and otherwise reads once, few, many or a size class.

d_gene,j_gene,v_gene,abundance,CDR3nt,CDR3aa
-,TRBJ1-2,TRBV29-1,-,TGCAGCGGAGGAGAACGGGATGGCTACACCTTC,CSGGERDGYTF
TRBD1,TRBJ2-1,TRBV29-1,few,TGCAGCCTTAGGACAGGACTCTACAATGAGCAGTTCTTC,CSLRTGLYNEQFF
TRBD1,TRBJ2-7,TRBV7-8,many,TGTGCCAGCAGCAACTGGGACAGCTCCTACGAGCAGTACTTC,CASSNWDSSYEQYF
-,TRBJ1-2,TRBV20-1,few,TGCAGTGCTACCCAGGGGACTTATGGCTACACCTTC,CSATQGTYGYTF
-,TRBJ2-6,TRBV14,few,TGTGCCAGCAGCAGTCAGGGGAAAGGGGCCAACGTCCTGACTTTC,CASSSQGKGANVLTF
-,TRBJ2-1,TRBV3-1,-,TGTGCCAGCAGCCAAGATCTGGTAGGAGGTGATAAGTTCTTC,CASSQDLVGGDKFF
TRBD1,TRBJ1-1,TRBV5-1,-,TGCGCCAGCAGCTCGGGACAGGGAGAAACTGAAGCTTTCTTT,CASSSGQGETEAFF
TRBD1,TRBJ1-2,TRBV20-1,few,TGCAGTGCTAGAGAGGGACAGGGACTCGATGGCTATGGCTACACCTTC,CSAREGQGLDGYGYTF
TRBD2,TRBJ2-5,TRBV5-1,many,TGCGCCAGCAGCCAAGGGTGGCCTAGCGGGTACCAAGAGACCCAGTACTTC,CASSQGWPSGYQETQYF
-,TRBJ2-2,TRBV4-1,-,TGCGCCAGCAGCCAACTGGGGCTCCCCGGGGAGCTGTTTTTT,CASSQLGLPGELFF
-,TRBJ1-5,TRBV27,few,TGTGCCAGCCGGGGGGGACGAATTCAGCCCCAGCATTTT,CASRGGRIQPQHF
-,TRBJ1-1,TRBV19,-,TGTGCCAGTAGTCCCACTCGCACCAATTCTGAAGCTTTCTTT,CASSPTRTNSEAFF
-,TRBJ2-6,TRBV20-1,-,TGCAGTGCTAGCTTAAGTGAAAGCTCTGGGGCCAACGTCCTGACTTTC,CSASLSESSGANVLTF
TRBD2,TRBJ2-1,TRBV5-1,few,TGCGCCAGCAGCTTGCACCCTAGCGGGAGTGGTAATGAGCAGTTCTTC,CASSLHPSGSGNEQFF
TRBD1,TRBJ1-4,TRBV7-2,-,TGTGCCAGCAGCCGACAGGGGGCCGATGAAAAACTGTTTTTT,CASSRQGADEKLFF
-,TRBJ2-5,TRBV5-1,many,TGCGCCAGCAGCGCGGAGCGGCACCAAGAGACCCAGTACTTC,CASSAERHQETQYF
-,TRBJ1-3,TRBV7-6,many,TGTGCCAGCAGCTTGGACCTAAGCTCTGGAAACACCATATATTTT,CASSLDLSSGNTIYF
-,TRBJ2-7,TRBV7-9,-,TGTGCCAGCAGCTTCCGGGAAGGGCCCTACGAGCAGTACTTC,CASSFREGPYEQYF
TRBD2,TRBJ2-2,TRBV20-1,many,TGCAGTGCCCGACCCGGACTAGCGGAGGACACCGGGGAGCTGTTTTTT,CSARPGLAEDTGELFF
TRBD1,TRBJ2-7,TRBV7-9,-,TGTGCCAGCAGCGACAGGGTAAGGTCCTACGAGCAGTACTTC,CASSDRVRSYEQYF
-,TRBJ2-2,TRBV12-3/TRBV12-4,few,TGTGCCAGCAGTTTAGGAGCGAGACTCACCGGGGAGCTGTTTTTT,CASSLGARLTGELFF
-,TRBJ1-2,TRBV5-6,-,TGTGCCAGCAGCCCTACAGGGAGGAATAGCTATGGCTACACCTTC,CASSPTGRNSYGYTF
-,TRBJ1-2,TRBV5-1,-,TGCGCCAGCAGCTTGACAGGGAGGGAGTATGGCTACACCTTC,CASSLTGREYGYTF
-,TRBJ2-7,TRBV7-8,-,TGTGCCAGCAGCTTAGAGGGGGGGACTTTCAACGAGCAGTACTTC,CASSLEGGTFNEQYF
-,TRBJ2-7,TRBV30,-,TGTGCCTGGACTCTCGGACAGTTACGGGAGCAGTACTTC,CAWTLGQLREQYF
TRBD1,TRBJ2-5,TRBV2,many,TGTGCCAGCATCAGAGGGACAGGCCAAGAGACCCAGTACTTC,CASIRGTGQETQYF
TRBD1,TRBJ2-5,TRBV24-1,-,TGTGCCACCAGTCCCCAGGGGGCTTTAGAGACCCAGTACTTC,CATSPQGALETQYF
-,TRBJ2-1,TRBV3-1,few,TGTGCCAGCAGCCAAGGCACTCAATACAGGGCTTTATACAATGAGCAGTTCTTC,CASSQGTQYRALYNEQFF
-,TRBJ1-1,TRBV3-1,once,TGTGCCAGCAGCCAGGGAAGGGGATATGGTGAAGCTTTCTTT,CASSQGRGYGEAFF
TRBD2,TRBJ2-3,TRBV20-1,many,TGCAGTGCCATCTTTAGCGGGAGGGCCACAGATACGCAGTATTTT,CSAIFSGRATDTQYF
-,TRBJ2-1,TRBV9,-,TGTGCCAGCAGCGTAGGGGGGGGACAGACCTACAATGAGCAGTTCTTC,CASSVGGGQTYNEQFF
TRBD2,TRBJ2-5,TRBV25-1,-,TGTGCCAGCAGTGAAGCGGGAGGCGAGACCCAGTACTTC,CASSEAGGETQYF
-,TRBJ1-5,TRBV5-1,many,TGCGCCAGCAGTCCGGCGGGGGACCAGCCCCAGCATTTT,CASSPAGDQPQHF
-,TRBJ1-2,TRBV11-3,-,TGTGCCAGCAGCTTCGACAGTACCTATGGCTACACCTTC,CASSFDSTYGYTF
-,TRBJ2-1,TRBV15,few,TGTGCCACCAGCCCGGGACCCAACTACAATGAGCAGTTCTTC,CATSPGPNYNEQFF
-,TRBJ1-2,TRBV5-1,-,TGCGCCAGCAGCTTGGGCCCCCAGGATGGTGGCTACACCTTC,CASSLGPQDGGYTF
-,TRBJ1-2,TRBV5-5,-,TGTGCCAGCAGCTTACCGACGGGTGGCTACACCTTC,CASSLPTGGYTF
-,TRBJ1-1,TRBV6-5,-,TGTGCCAGCAGTTACTCGACCGGGGCCGGCGTGACTGAAGCTTTCTTT,CASSYSTGAGVTEAFF
TRBD2,TRBJ2-2,TRBV29-1,few,TGCAGCGCCTCCAGTCGGGGGGGGACCACCGGGGAGCTGTTTTTT,CSASSRGGTTGELFF
-,TRBJ2-3,TRBV27,-,TGTGACAGCACGCCCACATCCCCTACGGGACTCACAGATACGCAGTATTTT,CDSTPTSPTGLTDTQYF
TRBD2,TRBJ2-1,TRBV12-3/TRBV12-4,-,TGTGCCAGCAGTTTCCTAGCGGGATCAGGTGAGCAGTTCTTC,CASSFLAGSGEQFF
TRBD1,TRBJ2-3,TRBV18,-,TGTGCCAGCTCACCAGGACAGGGGACGGCAGATACGCAGTATTTT,CASSPGQGTADTQYF
-,TRBJ1-1,TRBV29-1,-,TGCAGCGCCGAGGGGGTGGCTGAAGCTTTCTTT,CSAEGVAEAFF
-,TRBJ2-3,TRBV7-9,many,TGTGCCAGCGGCAGTGCAGATACGCAGTATTTT,CASGSADTQYF
-,TRBJ2-3,TRBV12-3/TRBV12-4,few,TGTGCCAGCAGCGACCTCGGGGCAGATACGCAGTATTTT,CASSDLGADTQYF
-,TRBJ2-6,TRBV27,-,TGTGCCAGCAGTTTATCGCCCGGGGCTGGGGCCAACGTCCTGACTTTC,CASSLSPGAGANVLTF
TRBD1,TRBJ1-5,TRBV19,-,TGTGCCAGCTCCCGCCGGGGAGGGGGCGGTCAGCCCCAGCATTTT,CASSRRGGGGQPQHF
-,TRBJ2-7,TRBV20-1,many,TGCAGTGCAGAATCTAGGACCTACGAGCAGTACTTC,CSAESRTYEQYF
-,TRBJ1-2,TRBV4-1,-,TGCGCCAGCAGCATAGACAGGCAGGGCGTTAGAGGCTACACCTTC,CASSIDRQGVRGYTF
TRBD2,TRBJ2-5,TRBV19,-,TGTGCCAGTAGTAGCCCTCGGGCTAGCGGTGAGGAGACCCAGTACTTC,CASSSPRASGEETQYF
-,TRBJ1-1,TRBV20-1,few,TGCAGTGCCCCCATCACAGGGCGAACTGAAGCTTTCTTT,CSAPITGRTEAFF